This entry is about one T cell receptor beta chain. The antigen is undetermined. Noted treatment: around 19 received Ad26.COV2.S at low or high dose, single or two shots; five or six received placebo; per-sample allocation not given. Vaccine and placebo recipients were sampled on day 63 after the first injection. A Boston donor was an adult aged 18-55 years. The shot given was an Ad26 vector that makes Wuhan-strain SARS-CoV-2 spike. There are 13 residues in the CDR3. The germline V and J ends were trimmed by 0 bases and 5 bases, with 7 bases remaining between them. This sample was taken from a study of Ad26.COV2.S vaccination and SARS-CoV-2 variants. Study information: Among those in the COV1001 Ad26.COV2.S trial arm was the donor. Study results and limitations: Once vaccination had occurred, spike-specific CD8+ and CD4+ T cell responses reportedly showed substantial breadth.

TCRdb's copy holds only in-frame clones and misses some; the assay was immunoSEQ multiplex PCR. The sample has some 330,000 clones, 85% to 90% seen once. The V and J genes are TRBV12-3 or TRBV12-4 and TRBJ1-1; D is undetermined. This clonotype was obtained from a person between 18 and 65 years old who received the Ad26.COV2.S COVID-19 vaccine or a placebo. Specimen: peripheral blood, collected in a trial of Ad26.COV2.S vaccine versus placebo. The CDR3 sequence: CASSLASSTEAFF. In nucleotides, the CDR3 is TGTGCCAGCAGTTTAGCGTCGTCAACTGAAGCTTTCTTT.